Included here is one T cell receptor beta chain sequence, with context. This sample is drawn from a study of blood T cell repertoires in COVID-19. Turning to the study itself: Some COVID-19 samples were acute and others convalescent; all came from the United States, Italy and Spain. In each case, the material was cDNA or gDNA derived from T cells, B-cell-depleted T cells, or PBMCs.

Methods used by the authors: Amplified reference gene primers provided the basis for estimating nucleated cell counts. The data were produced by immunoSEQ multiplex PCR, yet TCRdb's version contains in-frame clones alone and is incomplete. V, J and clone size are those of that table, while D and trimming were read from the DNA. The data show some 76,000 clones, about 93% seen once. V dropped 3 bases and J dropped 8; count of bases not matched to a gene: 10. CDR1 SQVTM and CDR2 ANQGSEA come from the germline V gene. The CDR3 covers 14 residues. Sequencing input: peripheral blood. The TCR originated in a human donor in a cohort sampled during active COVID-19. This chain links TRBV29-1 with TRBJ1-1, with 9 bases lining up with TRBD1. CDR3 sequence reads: CSVDRDREIEEAFF. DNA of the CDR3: TGCAGCGTTGACCGGGACAGGGAGATAGAAGAAGCTTTCTTT. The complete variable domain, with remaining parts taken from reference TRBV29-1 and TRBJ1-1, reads SAVISQKPSRDICQRGTSLTIQCQVDSQVTMMFWYRQQPGQSLTLIATANQGSEATYESGFVIDKFPISRPNLTFSTLTVSNMSPEDSSIYLCSVDRDREIEEAFFGQGTRLTVV.